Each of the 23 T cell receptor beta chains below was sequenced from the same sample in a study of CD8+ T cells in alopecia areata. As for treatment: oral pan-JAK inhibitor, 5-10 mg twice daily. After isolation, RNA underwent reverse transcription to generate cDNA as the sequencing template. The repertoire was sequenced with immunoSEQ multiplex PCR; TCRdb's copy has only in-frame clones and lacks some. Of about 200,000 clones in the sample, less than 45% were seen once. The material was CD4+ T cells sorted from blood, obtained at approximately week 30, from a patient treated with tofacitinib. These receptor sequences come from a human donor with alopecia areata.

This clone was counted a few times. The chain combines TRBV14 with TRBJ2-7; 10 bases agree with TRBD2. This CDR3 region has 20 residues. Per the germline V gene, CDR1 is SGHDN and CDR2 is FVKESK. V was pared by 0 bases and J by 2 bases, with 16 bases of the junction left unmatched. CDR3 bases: TGTGCCAGCAGCCAAGATAAGTATTTTGAATCTAGCGGGAGCCCCTACGAGCAGTACTTC. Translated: CASSQDKYFESSGSPYEQYF.

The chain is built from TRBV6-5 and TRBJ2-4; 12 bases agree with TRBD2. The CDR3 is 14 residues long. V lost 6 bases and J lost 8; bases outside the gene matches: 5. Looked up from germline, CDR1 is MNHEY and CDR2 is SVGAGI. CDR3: CASRSLAGGDIQYF. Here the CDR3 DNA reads TGTGCCAGCAGATCCCTAGCGGGAGGGGACATTCAGTACTTC.

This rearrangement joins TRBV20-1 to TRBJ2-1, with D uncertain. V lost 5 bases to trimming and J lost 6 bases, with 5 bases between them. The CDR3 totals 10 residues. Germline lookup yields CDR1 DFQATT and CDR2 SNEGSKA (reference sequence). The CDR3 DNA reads TGCAGTGCTGCCCGCAATGAGCAGTTCTTC. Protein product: CSAARNEQFF.

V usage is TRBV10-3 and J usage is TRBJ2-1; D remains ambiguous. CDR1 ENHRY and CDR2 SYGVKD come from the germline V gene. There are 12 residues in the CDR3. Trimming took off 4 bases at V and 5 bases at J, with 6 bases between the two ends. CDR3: CAISVLDNEQFF. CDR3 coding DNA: TGTGCCATCAGTGTCTTAGACAATGAGCAGTTCTTC.

CDR3 coding DNA: TGTGCCAGCAGCGTAGGACTGGAACAGTACAATGAGCAGTTCTTC. It specifies CASSVGLEQYNEQFF. V gene TRBV9 combines with J gene TRBJ2-1; no reliable D call. This CDR3 comprises 15 residues. Trimming left V 0 bases short and J 4 bases short, with 11 bases between. Germline loops: CDR1 SGDLS, CDR2 YYNGEE.

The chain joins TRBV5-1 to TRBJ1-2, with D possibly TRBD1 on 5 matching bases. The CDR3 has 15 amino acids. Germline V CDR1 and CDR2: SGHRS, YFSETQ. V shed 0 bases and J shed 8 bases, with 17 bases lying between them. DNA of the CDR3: TGCGCCAGCAGCTTGGAATTGCAGGGTGCGGGGGGCTACACCTTC. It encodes CASSLELQGAGGYTF.

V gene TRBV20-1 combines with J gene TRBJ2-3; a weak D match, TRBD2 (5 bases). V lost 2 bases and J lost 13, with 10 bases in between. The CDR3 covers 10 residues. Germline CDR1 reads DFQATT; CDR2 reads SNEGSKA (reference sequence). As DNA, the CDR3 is TGCAGTGCTAGAAAATCAGCGGAGTATTTT. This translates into CSARKSAEYF.

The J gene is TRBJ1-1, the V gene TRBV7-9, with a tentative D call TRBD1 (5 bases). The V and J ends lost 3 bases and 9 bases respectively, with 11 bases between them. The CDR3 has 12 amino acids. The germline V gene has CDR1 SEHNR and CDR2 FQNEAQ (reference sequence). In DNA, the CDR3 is TGTGCCAGCAGCTTCCGGGACCTTAAAGCTTTCTTT. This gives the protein CASSFRDLKAFF.

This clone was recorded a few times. The CDR3 region is CASSEEGAGTEAFF. The CDR3, as DNA: TGTGCCAGCAGTGAGGAGGGGGCTGGCACTGAAGCTTTCTTT. The chain recombines TRBV2 with TRBJ1-1; 7 positions agree with TRBD1. The CDR3 has 14 residues. Germline loops: CDR1 SNHLY, CDR2 FYNNEI. The V segment lost 3 bases and the J segment 4 bases; nucleotides outside the gene matches: 5.

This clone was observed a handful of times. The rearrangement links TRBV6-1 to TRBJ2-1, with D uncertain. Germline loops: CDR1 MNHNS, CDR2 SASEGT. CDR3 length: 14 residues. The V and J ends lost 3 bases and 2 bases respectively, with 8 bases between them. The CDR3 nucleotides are TGTGCCAGCAGTGAGAGTCGGCCCTACAATGAGCAGTTCTTC. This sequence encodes CASSESRPYNEQFF.

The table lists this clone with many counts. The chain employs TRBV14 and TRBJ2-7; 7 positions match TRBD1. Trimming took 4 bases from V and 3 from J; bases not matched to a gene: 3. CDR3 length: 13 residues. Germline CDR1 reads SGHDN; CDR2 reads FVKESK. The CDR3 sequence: CASSRGQVYEQYF. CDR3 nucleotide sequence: TGTGCCAGCAGCCGTGGACAGGTCTACGAGCAGTACTTC.

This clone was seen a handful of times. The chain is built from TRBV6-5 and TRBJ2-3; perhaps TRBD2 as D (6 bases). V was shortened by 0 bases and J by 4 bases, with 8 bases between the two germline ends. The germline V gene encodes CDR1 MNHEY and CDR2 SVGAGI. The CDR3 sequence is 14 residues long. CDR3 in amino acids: CASSYSTRADTQYF. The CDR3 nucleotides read TGTGCCAGCAGTTACTCGACTAGGGCAGATACGCAGTATTTT.

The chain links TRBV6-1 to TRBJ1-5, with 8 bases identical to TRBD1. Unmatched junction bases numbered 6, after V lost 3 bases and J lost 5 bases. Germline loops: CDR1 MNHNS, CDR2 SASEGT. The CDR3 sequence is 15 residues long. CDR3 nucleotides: TGTGCCAGCAGTGATTTACCAGGGGGCTATCAGCCCCAGCATTTT. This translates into CASSDLPGGYQPQHF.

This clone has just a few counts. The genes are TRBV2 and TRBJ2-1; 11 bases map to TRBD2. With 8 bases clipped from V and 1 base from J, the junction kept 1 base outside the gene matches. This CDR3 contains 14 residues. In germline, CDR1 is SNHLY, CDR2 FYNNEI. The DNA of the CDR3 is TGTGCCAGCGCTAGCGGGAGGTCCTACAATGAGCAGTTCTTC. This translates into CASASGRSYNEQFF.

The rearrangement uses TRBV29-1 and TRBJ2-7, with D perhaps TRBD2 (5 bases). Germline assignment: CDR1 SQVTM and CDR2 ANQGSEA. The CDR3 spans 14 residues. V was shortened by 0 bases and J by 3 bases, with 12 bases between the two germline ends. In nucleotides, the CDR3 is TGCAGCGTTGAAGACTCTTATAGCGTCTACGAGCAGTACTTC. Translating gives CSVEDSYSVYEQYF.

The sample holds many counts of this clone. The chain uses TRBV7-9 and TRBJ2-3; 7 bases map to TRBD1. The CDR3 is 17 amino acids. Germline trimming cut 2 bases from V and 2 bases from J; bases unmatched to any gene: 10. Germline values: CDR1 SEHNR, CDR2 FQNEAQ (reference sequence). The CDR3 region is CASSLRTGTTNTDTQYF. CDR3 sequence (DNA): TGTGCCAGCAGCTTACGGACAGGCACGACAAACACAGATACGCAGTATTTT.

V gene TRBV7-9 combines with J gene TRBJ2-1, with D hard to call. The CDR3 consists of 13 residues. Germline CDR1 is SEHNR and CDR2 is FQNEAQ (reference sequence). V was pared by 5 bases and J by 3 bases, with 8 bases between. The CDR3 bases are TGTGCCAGCAGCGAGGTTTACTACAATGAGCAGTTCTTC. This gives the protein CASSEVYYNEQFF.

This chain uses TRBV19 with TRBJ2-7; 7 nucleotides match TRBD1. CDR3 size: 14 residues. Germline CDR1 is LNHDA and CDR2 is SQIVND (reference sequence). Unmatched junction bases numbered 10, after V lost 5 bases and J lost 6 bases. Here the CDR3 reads CASSRQGEVSEQYF. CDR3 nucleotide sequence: TGTGCCAGTAGTCGACAGGGAGAAGTCTCCGAGCAGTACTTC. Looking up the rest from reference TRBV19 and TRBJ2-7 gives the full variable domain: DGGITQSPKYLFRKEGQNVTLSCEQNLNHDAMYWYRQDPGQGLRLIYYSQIVNDFQKGDIAEGYSVSREKKESFPLTVTSAQKNPTAFYLCASSRQGEVSEQYFGPGTRLTVT.

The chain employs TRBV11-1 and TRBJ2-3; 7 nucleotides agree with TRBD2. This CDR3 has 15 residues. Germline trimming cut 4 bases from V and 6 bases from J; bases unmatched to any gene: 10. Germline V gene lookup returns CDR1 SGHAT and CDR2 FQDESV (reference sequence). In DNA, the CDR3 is TGTGCCAGCAGCTCATCAACCACTAGCGCCGATACGCAGTATTTT. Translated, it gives CASSSSTTSADTQYF.

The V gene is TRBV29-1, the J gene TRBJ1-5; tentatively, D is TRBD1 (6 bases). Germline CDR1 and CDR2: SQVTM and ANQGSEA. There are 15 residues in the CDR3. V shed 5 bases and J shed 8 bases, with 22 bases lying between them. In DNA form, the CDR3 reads TGCAGCGTTACCGACGGGACATCTGGGTTAGAGCCCCAGCATTTT. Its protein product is CSVTDGTSGLEPQHF.

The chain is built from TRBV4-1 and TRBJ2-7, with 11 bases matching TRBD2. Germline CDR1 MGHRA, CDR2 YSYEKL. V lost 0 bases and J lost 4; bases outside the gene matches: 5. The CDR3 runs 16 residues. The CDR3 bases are TGCGCCAGCAGCCAAGAGGTTGCTAGCGGGAGGTACGAGCAGTACTTC. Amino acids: CASSQEVASGRYEQYF.

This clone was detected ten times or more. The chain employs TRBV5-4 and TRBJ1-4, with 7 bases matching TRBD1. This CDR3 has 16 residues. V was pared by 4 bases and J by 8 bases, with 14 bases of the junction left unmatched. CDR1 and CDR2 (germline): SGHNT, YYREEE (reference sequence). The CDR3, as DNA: TGTGCCAGCAGCAACCCCGATGGAGGGGGCCGGGAAAAACTGTTTTTT. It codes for CASSNPDGGGREKLFF.

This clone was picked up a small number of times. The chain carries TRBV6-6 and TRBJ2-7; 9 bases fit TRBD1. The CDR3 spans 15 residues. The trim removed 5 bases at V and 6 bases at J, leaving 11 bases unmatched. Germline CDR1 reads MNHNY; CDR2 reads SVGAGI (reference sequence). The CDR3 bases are TGTGCCAGCAGTCCGCCGGGACAGGGTAGAGGCGAGCAGTACTTC. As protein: CASSPPGQGRGEQYF.